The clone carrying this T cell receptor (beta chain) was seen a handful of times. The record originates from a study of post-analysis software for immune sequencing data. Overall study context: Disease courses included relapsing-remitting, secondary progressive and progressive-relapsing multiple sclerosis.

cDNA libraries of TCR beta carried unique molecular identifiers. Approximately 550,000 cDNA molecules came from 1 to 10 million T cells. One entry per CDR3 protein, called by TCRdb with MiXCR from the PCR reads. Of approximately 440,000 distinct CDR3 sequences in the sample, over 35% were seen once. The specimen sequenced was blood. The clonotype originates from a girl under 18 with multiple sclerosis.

The CDR3 loop is CASSFRDRDNEQFF. The CDR3 DNA reads as TGTGCCAGCAGCTTCCGGGACAGGGACAATGAGCAGTTCTTC. V and J are TRBV7-3 and TRBJ2-1; the match to TRBD1 covers 9 bases. Per germline, CDR1 SGHTA and CDR2 FQGTGA. The CDR3 contains 14 residues. V lost 3 bases, J lost 5 bases, and 2 bases stayed unmatched.